This TCR beta chain is drawn from a study of T and B cells in COVID-19 patients. Turning to the study itself: Peripheral blood came from COVID-19 patients with active infection or after recovery. At median age roughly 31 years, recovered patients were younger than active-infection patients at just over 65. Of about 20 active-infection patients, 11 to 12 were critically ill with mechanical ventilation or extracorporeal membrane oxygenation.

Multiplex PCR with BIOMED2 TRB-A/B primer pools amplified TRB rearrangements. Each CDR3 protein is one row after TCRdb ran MiXCR on the multiplex PCR reads. Counted here are tens of thousands of distinct CDR3 sequences, less than 35% occurring once; the ten biggest clones make up about 1.7%. The germline CDR1 and CDR2 sequences are MNHNS and SASEGT. Deletions cut 2 bases from V and 0 bases from J, with 12 bases between. The CDR3 is 16 residues long. Each TRB amplification used roughly 230-550 ng of genomic DNA from blood. This sequence originates from a human donor who had recovered from COVID-19. The chain recombines TRBV6-1 with TRBJ2-3; perhaps D is TRBD1 or TRBD2 (7 bases each). What was sequenced was blood. CDR3 residues: CASSESGGASTDTQYF. The CDR3 DNA reads as TGTGCCAGCAGTGAATCAGGGGGGGCAAGCACAGATACGCAGTATTTT.